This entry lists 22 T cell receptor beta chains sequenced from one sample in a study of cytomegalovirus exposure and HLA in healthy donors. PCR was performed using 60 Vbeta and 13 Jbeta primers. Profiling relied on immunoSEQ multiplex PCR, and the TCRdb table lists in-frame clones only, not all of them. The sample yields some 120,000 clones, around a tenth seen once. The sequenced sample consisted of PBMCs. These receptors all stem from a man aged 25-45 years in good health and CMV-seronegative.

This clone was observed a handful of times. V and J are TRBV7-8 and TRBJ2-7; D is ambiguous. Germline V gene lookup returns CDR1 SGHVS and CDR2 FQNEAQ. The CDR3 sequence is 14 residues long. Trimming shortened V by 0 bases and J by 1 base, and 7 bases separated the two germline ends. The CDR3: CASSLAYRSYEQYF. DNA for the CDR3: TGTGCCAGCAGCTTAGCGTACAGATCCTACGAGCAGTACTTC.

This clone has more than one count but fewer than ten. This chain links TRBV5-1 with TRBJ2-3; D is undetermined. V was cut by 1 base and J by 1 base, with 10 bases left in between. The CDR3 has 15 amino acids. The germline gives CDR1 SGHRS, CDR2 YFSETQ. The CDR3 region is CASSLKIEGTDTQYF. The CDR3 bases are TGCGCCAGCAGCTTGAAAATCGAGGGCACAGATACGCAGTATTTT. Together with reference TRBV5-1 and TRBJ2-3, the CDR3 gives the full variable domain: KAGVTQTPRYLIKTRGQQVTLSCSPISGHRSVSWYQQTPGQGLQFLFEYFSETQRNKGNFPGRFSGRQFSNSRSEMNVSTLELGDSALYLCASSLKIEGTDTQYFGPGTRLTVL.

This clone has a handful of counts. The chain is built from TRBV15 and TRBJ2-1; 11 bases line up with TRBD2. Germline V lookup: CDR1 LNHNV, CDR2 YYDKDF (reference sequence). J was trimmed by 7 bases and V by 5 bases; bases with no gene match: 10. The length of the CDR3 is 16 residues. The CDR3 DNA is TGTGCCACCAGCCATAATAGCGGGAGGGGAGATAATGAGCAGTTCTTC. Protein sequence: CATSHNSGRGDNEQFF.

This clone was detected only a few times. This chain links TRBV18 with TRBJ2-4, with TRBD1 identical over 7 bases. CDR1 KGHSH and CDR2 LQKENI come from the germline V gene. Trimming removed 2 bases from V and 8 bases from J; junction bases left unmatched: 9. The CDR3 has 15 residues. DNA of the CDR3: TGTGCCAGCTCACCATCCTACCAGGGGGTAGACATTCAGTACTTC. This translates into CASSPSYQGVDIQYF. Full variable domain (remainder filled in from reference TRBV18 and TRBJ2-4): NAGVMQNPRHLVRRRGQEARLRCSPMKGHSHVYWYRQLPEEGLKFMVYLQKENIIDESGMPKERFSAEFPKEGPSILRIQQVVRGDSAAYFCASSPSYQGVDIQYFGAGTRLSVL.

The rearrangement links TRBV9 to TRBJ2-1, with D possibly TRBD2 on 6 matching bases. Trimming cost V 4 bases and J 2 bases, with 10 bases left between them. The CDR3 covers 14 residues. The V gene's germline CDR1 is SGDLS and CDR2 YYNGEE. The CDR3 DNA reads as TGTGCCAGCAGCCGGGAGCGTACCTACAATGAGCAGTTCTTC. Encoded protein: CASSRERTYNEQFF.

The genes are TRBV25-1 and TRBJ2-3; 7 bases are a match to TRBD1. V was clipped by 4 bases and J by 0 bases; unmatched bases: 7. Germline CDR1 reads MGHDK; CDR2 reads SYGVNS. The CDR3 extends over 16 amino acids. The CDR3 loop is CASSASDRASTDTQYF. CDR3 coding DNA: TGTGCCAGCAGTGCCTCCGACAGGGCGAGCACAGATACGCAGTATTTT.

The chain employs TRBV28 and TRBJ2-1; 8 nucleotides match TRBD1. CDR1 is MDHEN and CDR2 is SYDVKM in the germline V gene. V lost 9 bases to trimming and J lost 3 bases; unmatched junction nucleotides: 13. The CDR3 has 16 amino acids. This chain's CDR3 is CASRRAGGTIYNEQFF. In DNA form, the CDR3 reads TGTGCCAGTAGGAGGGCAGGGGGCACTATCTACAATGAGCAGTTCTTC.

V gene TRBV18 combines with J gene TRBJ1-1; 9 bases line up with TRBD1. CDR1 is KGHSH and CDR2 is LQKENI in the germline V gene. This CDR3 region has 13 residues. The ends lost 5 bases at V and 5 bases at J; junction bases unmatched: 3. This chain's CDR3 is CASSIDRGTEAFF. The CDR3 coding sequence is TGTGCCAGCTCAATAGACAGGGGGACTGAAGCTTTCTTT.

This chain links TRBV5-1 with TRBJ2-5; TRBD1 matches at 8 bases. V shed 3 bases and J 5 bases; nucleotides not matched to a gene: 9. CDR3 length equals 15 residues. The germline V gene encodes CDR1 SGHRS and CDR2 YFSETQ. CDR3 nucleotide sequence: TGCGCCAGCAGCTCGGGACAGGCCTCAGGGGAGACCCAGTACTTC. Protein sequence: CASSSGQASGETQYF.

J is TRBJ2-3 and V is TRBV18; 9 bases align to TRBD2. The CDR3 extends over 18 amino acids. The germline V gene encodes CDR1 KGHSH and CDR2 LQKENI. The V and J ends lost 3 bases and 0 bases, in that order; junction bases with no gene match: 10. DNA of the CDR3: TGTGCCAGCTCACCGGCAATAGCGGGGGTATTTAGCACAGATACGCAGTATTTT. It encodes CASSPAIAGVFSTDTQYF.

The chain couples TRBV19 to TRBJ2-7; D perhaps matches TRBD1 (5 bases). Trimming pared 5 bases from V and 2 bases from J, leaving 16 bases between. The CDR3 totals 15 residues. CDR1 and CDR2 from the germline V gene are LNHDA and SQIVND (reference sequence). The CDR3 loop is CASSPPEQAAYEQYF. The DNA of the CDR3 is TGTGCCAGTAGTCCTCCGGAACAGGCGGCCTACGAGCAGTACTTC. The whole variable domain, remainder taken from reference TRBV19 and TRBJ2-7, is DGGITQSPKYLFRKEGQNVTLSCEQNLNHDAMYWYRQDPGQGLRLIYYSQIVNDFQKGDIAEGYSVSREKKESFPLTVTSAQKNPTAFYLCASSPPEQAAYEQYFGPGTRLTVT.

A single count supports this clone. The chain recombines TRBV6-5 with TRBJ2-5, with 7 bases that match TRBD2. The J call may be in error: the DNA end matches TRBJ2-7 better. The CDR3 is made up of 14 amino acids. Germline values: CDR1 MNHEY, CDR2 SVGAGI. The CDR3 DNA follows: TGTGCCAGCAGGCGGGGGACGACCTACTACGAGCAGTACTTC. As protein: CASRRGTTYYEQYF.

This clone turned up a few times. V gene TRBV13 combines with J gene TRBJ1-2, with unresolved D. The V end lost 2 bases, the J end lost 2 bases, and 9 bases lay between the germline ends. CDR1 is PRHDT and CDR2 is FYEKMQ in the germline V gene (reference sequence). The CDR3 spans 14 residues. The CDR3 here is CASSLLAINYGYTF. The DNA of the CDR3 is TGTGCCAGCAGCTTACTGGCCATCAACTATGGCTACACCTTC.

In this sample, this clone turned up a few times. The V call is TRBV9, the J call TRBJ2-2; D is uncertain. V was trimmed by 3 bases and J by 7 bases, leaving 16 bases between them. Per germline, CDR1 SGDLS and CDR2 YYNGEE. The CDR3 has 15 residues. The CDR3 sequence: CASSARSTGRGELFF. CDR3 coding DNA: TGTGCCAGCAGCGCGAGGAGTACGGGTCGCGGGGAGCTGTTTTTT.

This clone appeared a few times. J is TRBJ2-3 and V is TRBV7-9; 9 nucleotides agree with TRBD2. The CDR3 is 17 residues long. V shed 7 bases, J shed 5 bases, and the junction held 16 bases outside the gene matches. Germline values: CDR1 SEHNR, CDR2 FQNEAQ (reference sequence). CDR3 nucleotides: TGTGCCAGCACCCGTTTCCCGGCGGGGGGGCGGGGAGATACGCAGTATTTT. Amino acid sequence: CASTRFPAGGRGDTQYF.

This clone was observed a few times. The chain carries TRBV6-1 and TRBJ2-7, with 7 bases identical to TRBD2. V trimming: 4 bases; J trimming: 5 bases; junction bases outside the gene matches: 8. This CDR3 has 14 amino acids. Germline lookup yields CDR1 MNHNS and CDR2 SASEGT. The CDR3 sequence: CASSVGWEGNEQYF. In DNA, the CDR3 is TGTGCCAGCAGTGTCGGGTGGGAGGGCAACGAGCAGTACTTC.

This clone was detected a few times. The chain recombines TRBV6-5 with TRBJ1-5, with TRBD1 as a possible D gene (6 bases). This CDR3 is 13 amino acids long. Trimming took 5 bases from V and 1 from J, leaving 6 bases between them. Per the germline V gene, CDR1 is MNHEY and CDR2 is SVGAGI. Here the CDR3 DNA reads TGTGCCAGCAGTACAGGGAGCAATCAGCCCCAGCATTTT. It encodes CASSTGSNQPQHF.

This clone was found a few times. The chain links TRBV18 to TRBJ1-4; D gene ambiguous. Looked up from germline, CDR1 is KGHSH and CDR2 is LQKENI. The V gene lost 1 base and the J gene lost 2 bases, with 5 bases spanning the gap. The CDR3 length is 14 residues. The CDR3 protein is CASSPRGTNEKLFF. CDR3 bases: TGTGCCAGCTCACCACGAGGGACTAATGAAAAACTGTTTTTT. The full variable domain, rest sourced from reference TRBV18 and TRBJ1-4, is NAGVMQNPRHLVRRRGQEARLRCSPMKGHSHVYWYRQLPEEGLKFMVYLQKENIIDESGMPKERFSAEFPKEGPSILRIQQVVRGDSAAYFCASSPRGTNEKLFFGSGTQLSVL.

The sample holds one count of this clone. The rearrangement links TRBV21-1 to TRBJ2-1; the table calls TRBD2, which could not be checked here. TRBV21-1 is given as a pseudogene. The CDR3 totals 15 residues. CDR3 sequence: CASSTGSRRGCEQFF. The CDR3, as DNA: TGTGCCAGCAGCACCGGGTCCCGGCGGGGGTGTGAGCAGTTCTTC.

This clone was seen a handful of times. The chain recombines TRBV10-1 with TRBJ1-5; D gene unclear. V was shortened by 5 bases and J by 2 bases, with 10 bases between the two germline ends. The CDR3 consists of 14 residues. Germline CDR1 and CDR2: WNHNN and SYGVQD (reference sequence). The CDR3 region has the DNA TGCGCCAGCAGTTTTCGAGGTGGCAATCAGCCCCAGCATTTT. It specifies CASSFRGGNQPQHF.

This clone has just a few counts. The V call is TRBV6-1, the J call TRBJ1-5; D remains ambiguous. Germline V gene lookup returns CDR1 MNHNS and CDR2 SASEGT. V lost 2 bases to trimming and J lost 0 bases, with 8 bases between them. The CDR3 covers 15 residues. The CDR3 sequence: CASSEPRYSNQPQHF. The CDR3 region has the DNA TGTGCCAGCAGTGAACCCAGATATAGCAATCAGCCCCAGCATTTT.

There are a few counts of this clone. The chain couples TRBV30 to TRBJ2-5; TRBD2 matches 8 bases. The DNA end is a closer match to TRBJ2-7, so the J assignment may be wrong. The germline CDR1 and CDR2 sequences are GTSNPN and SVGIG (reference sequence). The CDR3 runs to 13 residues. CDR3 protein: CAWRREVTYEQYF. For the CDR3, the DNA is TGTGCCTGGAGGCGGGAGGTGACCTACGAGCAGTACTTC.